The TCR beta chain described here comes from a study of blood T cell repertoires in COVID-19. Study context: The samples span acute and convalescent COVID-19 from the United States, Italy and Spain. PBMCs, B-cell-depleted T cells, or T cells were the source of the cDNA or gDNA that made up the material.

The CDR3 loop spans 14 amino acids. V shed 4 bases, J shed 2 bases, and the junction held 4 bases outside the gene matches. Germline V gene lookup returns CDR1 SGHRS and CDR2 YFSETQ. Original analysis: Amplification of reference gene primers was used by the study to estimate nucleated cell counts. Generated by immunoSEQ multiplex PCR, the TCRdb table keeps only in-frame clones and is missing some. V, J and clone size reflect that table, while D and trimming were determined from the DNA. The data contain 200,000 to 250,000 clones, around nine tenths of them seen just once; the ten biggest clones take up approximately 6.2%.

The rearrangement joins TRBV5-1 to TRBJ2-5, with TRBD2 matching 8 bases. The sequenced sample was peripheral blood. The receptor was isolated from a man in his sixties who had recovered from COVID-19. The CDR3 loop reads CASSTGTRQETQYF. Here the CDR3 DNA reads TGCGCCAGCAGCACCGGGACTAGACAAGAGACCCAGTACTTC.